In its sample, the clone carrying this TCR beta chain was seen once. The antigen is undetermined. The CDR3 totals 12 residues. Trimming left V 2 bases short and J 7 bases short, with 8 bases between. The sample comes from a study of post-analysis software for immune sequencing data. At the level of the study: Recorded subtypes: relapsing-remitting, secondary progressive, progressive-relapsing; some patients unannotated.

Whole-study findings and limits: Roughly five TRBV segments appeared more often in patients than in controls, and TRBV5-6, TRBV5-1 and TRBV20-1 were among these. Patients with multiple sclerosis recorded significantly lower normalized Chao1 diversity than controls, the study found.

cDNA libraries for TCR beta contained unique molecular identifiers. Starting from about 0.98 to 11 million T cells, the study yielded roughly 0.5 million cDNA molecules. TCRdb ran MiXCR on the PCR reads and lists one entry per CDR3 protein. This table has more than 450,000 distinct CDR3 sequences, 44% appearing once. J is TRBJ1-2 and V is TRBV12-3 or TRBV12-4; D is undetermined. This clonotype was obtained from a girl between 10 and 17 years old with multiple sclerosis. Sequenced input: blood. The CDR3 DNA is TGTGCCAGCAGTTTAACCCGCCGTGGCTACACCTTC. Protein product: CASSLTRRGYTF.